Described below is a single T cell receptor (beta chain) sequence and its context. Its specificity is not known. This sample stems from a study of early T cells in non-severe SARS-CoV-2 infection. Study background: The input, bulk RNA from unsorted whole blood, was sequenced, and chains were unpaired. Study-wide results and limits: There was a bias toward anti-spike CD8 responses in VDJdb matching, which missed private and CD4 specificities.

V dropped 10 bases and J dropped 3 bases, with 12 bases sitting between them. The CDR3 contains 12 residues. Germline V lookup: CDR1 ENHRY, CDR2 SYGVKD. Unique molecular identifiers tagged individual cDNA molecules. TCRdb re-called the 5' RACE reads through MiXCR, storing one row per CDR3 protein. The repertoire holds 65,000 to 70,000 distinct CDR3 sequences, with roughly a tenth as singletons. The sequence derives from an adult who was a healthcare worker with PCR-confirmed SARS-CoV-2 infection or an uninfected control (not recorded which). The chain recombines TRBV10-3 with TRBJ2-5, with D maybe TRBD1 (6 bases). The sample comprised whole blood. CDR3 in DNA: TGTGCCACGATGGACAGTGAAGAGACCCAGTACTTC. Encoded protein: CATMDSEETQYF.